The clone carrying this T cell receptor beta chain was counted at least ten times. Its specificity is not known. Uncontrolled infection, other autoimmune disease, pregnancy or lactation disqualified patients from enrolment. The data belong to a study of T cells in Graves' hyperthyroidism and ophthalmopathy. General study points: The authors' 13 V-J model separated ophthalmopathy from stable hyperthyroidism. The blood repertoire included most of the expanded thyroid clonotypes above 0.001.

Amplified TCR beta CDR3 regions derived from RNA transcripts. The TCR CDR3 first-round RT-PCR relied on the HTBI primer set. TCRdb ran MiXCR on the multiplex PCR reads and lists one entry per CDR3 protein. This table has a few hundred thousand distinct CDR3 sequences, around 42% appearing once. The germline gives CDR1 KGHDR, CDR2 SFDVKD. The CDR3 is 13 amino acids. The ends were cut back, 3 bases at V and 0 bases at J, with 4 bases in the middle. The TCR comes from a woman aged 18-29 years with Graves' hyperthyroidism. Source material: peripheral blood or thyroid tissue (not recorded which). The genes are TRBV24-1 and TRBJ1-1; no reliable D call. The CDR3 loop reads CATSDPLNTEAFF. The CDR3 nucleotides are TGTGCCACCAGTGATCCCTTGAACACTGAAGCTTTCTTT.